These T cell receptor beta chains were read from a single sample in a study of metastatic and nonmetastatic thyroid tumors. TCRdb re-called the PCR reads via MiXCR. This table holds roughly 58,000 clones, approximately 4.1% found once. The sequenced material came from blood. These receptors were obtained from a female donor with papillary thyroid cancer or a benign thyroid nodule (not recorded which). Some clones in this sample may be carry-over from other donors' samples. The CDR3 runs from the conserved cysteine through the conserved F or W. The D gene is left open where the match is weak. Part of the rows lack a size; the others show once, few, many or a class for expanded clones.

J	D	size	V	DNA	CDR3
TRBJ1-4	-	-	TRBV19	TGTGCCAGTATCGAAAAACTGCTTTTT	CASIEKLLF
TRBJ2-7	-	many	TRBV18	TGTGCCAGCTCACCATGGGCCGACAATGGGGAGCAGTACTTC	CASSPWADNGEQYF
TRBJ1-6	-	-	TRBV28	TGTGCCAGCGGGGCTGATTCACCCCTCCACTTT	CASGADSPLHF
TRBJ2-7	-	-	TRBV12-3/TRBV12-4	TGTGCCAGCAGTGCTCCGGGACGGTCTATCTCCTACGAGCAGTACTTC	CASSAPGRSISYEQYF
TRBJ2-6	-	many	TRBV30	TGTGCCTGGAAGCGGTTCTCTGGGGCCAACGTCCTGACTTTC	CAWKRFSGANVLTF
TRBJ2-1	-	-	TRBV6-5	TGTGCCAGCAGTTACGGGGTCAGGGCTACTATCAATGAGCATTTCTTC	CASSYGVRATINEHFF
TRBJ1-3	-	many	TRBV11-2	TGTGCCAGCAGCTTAGAGCAGGCAAGAGGTTCTGGAAACACCATATATTTT	CASSLEQARGSGNTIYF
TRBJ2-2	-	many	TRBV18	TGTGCCAGCTCACCAGGAGGGCTAGCGACCGGGGAGCTGTTTTTT	CASSPGGLATGELFF
TRBJ2-7	TRBD1	few	TRBV28	TGTGCCAGCGTCTCGCCGGGACAGGGGGGCTACGAGCAGTACTTC	CASVSPGQGGYEQYF
TRBJ2-2	TRBD1	many	TRBV9	TGTGCCAGCAGCACCAGGACAGGAAGGGCCGGGGAGCTGTTTTTT	CASSTRTGRAGELFF
TRBJ1-6	TRBD1	-	TRBV11-2	TGTGCCAGCAGCTTAGGGACTACAGGGGCGCCCCTCCACTTT	CASSLGTTGAPLHF
TRBJ2-5	-	many	TRBV7-9	TGTGCCAGCGCTCCGGGACGTTCACAAGAGACCCAGTACTTC	CASAPGRSQETQYF
TRBJ2-1	-	-	TRBV20-1	TGCAGTGCTAGAGGGGGTTTAGGACTCCTTGGTGAGCAGTTCTTC	CSARGGLGLLGEQFF
TRBJ1-6	-	many	TRBV6-1	TGTGCCAGCAACAAACAGGGCGCCCTGGATTCCTATAATTCACCCCTCCACTTT	CASNKQGALDSYNSPLHF
TRBJ1-2	-	many	TRBV3-1	TGTGCCAGCAGCCAAGCTGGCGTTTACTATGGCTACACCTTC	CASSQAGVYYGYTF
TRBJ1-5	-	few	TRBV27	TGTGCCAGCAGTAAAACAGGGCTCCCCCAGCATTTT	CASSKTGLPQHF
TRBJ1-2	TRBD1	many	TRBV10-3	TGTGCCATCAGTCCATTACAGGGGGCCGCCGGTGGCTACACCTTC	CAISPLQGAAGGYTF
TRBJ2-2	-	many	TRBV24-1	TGTGCCACCAGTGAAGGGGACGGGATTATGGGCACCGGGGAGCTGTTTTTT	CATSEGDGIMGTGELFF
TRBJ1-2	-	many	TRBV20-1	TGCAGTGCTAGGAGGACCAGGGACTATGGCTACACCTTC	CSARRTRDYGYTF
TRBJ2-6	-	few	TRBV6-9	TGTGCCAACAGTTCTGTCTCGAGAGGCTCTGGGGCCAACGTCCTGACTTTC	CANSSVSRGSGANVLTF
TRBJ2-7	-	few	TRBV5-1	TGCGCCAGCAGCTTGGCGAGTTTCTCCTACGAGCAGTACTTC	CASSLASFSYEQYF
TRBJ2-6	-	-	TRBV20-1	TGCAGTGCTACCCCTAGTGCGGTATCTGGGGCCAACGTCCTGACTTTC	CSATPSAVSGANVLTF
TRBJ1-1	-	many	TRBV19	TGTGCCAGTAGTCTCACCCACGAGTCAGGGGCTTTCTTT	CASSLTHESGAFF
TRBJ2-1	TRBD2	many	TRBV28	TGTGCCAGCAGCAGCCTCCTAGCGGCGTCCTACAATGAGCAGTTCTTC	CASSSLLAASYNEQFF
TRBJ2-3	TRBD2	-	TRBV6-2/TRBV6-3	TGTGCCAGCAGTCACTACCCGGGACTAGCGGGAGAAGCATATACGCAGTATTTT	CASSHYPGLAGEAYTQYF
TRBJ2-5	-	few	TRBV9	TGTGCCAGCAGCGTATCCGGGGTCCAGGGAGAGACCCAGTACTTC	CASSVSGVQGETQYF
TRBJ2-5	TRBD2	many	TRBV20-1	TGCAGTGCTAAGGGGGGACTAGCGGGAGAGTGGAGGAAAGAGACCCAGTACTTC	CSAKGGLAGEWRKETQYF
TRBJ2-7	TRBD2	many	TRBV27	TGTGCCAGCGGGGCGGGAGGGACTACCGAGCAGTACTTC	CASGAGGTTEQYF
TRBJ2-3	-	many	TRBV20-1	TGCAGTGCTAGTTCAGGACGGGAGTCAGATACGCAGTATTTT	CSASSGRESDTQYF
TRBJ2-2	-	few	TRBV12-3/TRBV12-4	TGTGCCAGTAGTTCTGCGGGCCGTGAGTGCCTCTCCGGGGAGCTGTTTTTT	CASSSAGRECLSGELFF
TRBJ1-1	-	many	TRBV3-1	TGTGCCAGCAGCCAACCCGGACCGGCTGAGGCTTTCTTT	CASSQPGPAEAFF
TRBJ2-7	TRBD2	many	TRBV3-1	TGTGCCAGCAGCCGACAGGGGACTAGCGGCCCCTACGAGCAGTACTTC	CASSRQGTSGPYEQYF
TRBJ1-1	-	few	TRBV27	TGTGCCAGCAGTAAGGACAGAGTGAGCACTGAAGCTTTCTTT	CASSKDRVSTEAFF
TRBJ1-1	-	many	TRBV28	TGTGCCAGCAGGAGCCTCGGACAGACTTTCTTT	CASRSLGQTFF
TRBJ1-6	-	many	TRBV12-3/TRBV12-4	TGTGCCAGCAGTTTAGGCAGGGACAATTCACCCCTCCACTTT	CASSLGRDNSPLHF
TRBJ2-3	-	few	TRBV28	TGTGCCAGCAGTTTCCTCAACGGGAGACCAGATACGCAGTATTTT	CASSFLNGRPDTQYF
TRBJ2-1	-	-	TRBV7-2	TGTGCCAGCAGCTCCCGCGGACTGGGCTCCTACAATGAGCAGTTCTTC	CASSSRGLGSYNEQFF
TRBJ1-5	TRBD1	-	TRBV5-1	TGCGCCAGCAGCTCTGGACAGGGTAATCAGCCCCAGCATTTT	CASSSGQGNQPQHF
TRBJ2-3	-	-	TRBV7-6	TGTGCCAGCAGCTTATCCGGGGGGCCCGATACGCAGTATTTT	CASSLSGGPDTQYF
TRBJ1-1	-	few	TRBV27	TGTGCCAGCAGTTCCATCACCGGGACTGAAGCTTTCTTT	CASSSITGTEAFF
TRBJ2-5	-	many	TRBV9	TGTGCCAGCAGCGTATCGGGGAAGGAGACCCAGTACTTC	CASSVSGKETQYF
TRBJ1-5	-	many	TRBV28	TGTGCCAGCAGTTCAGCCGTCTCCAATCAGCCCCAGCATTTT	CASSSAVSNQPQHF
TRBJ2-1	TRBD2	many	TRBV4-2	TGTGCCAGCAGCCAAGTGGGGGTTGGGACTAGCGGGAGGGTCGGGAATGAGCAGTTCTTC	CASSQVGVGTSGRVGNEQFF
TRBJ1-1	-	many	TRBV5-1	TGCGCCAGCAGTCCCAGTTCGGTGAACACTGAAGCTTTCTTT	CASSPSSVNTEAFF
TRBJ2-1	TRBD1	-	TRBV6-2/TRBV6-3	TGTGCCAGCGGTTCGCCGGGACAGGGTAGAAATGAGCAGTTCTTC	CASGSPGQGRNEQFF
TRBJ1-6	-	many	TRBV7-7	TGTGCTAGCAGCTTCTCCGAGGGCCTGCCCCTCCACTTT	CASSFSEGLPLHF
TRBJ1-2	-	few	TRBV16	TGTGCCAGCAGCCCTATGGGGGATAACTATGACTACACCTTC	CASSPMGDNYDYTF